Each of the 20 T cell receptor beta chains below was sequenced from the same sample in a study of blood T cell repertoires in COVID-19. Profiling relied on immunoSEQ multiplex PCR, and the TCRdb table lists in-frame clones only, not all of them. The data show 55,000 to 80,000 clones, 70% to 85% seen once. Sequenced sample: peripheral blood. These TCRs come from an older woman with acute or convalescent COVID-19.

In its sample, this clone was seen many times. This rearrangement joins TRBV4-1 to TRBJ2-3; perhaps TRBD2 as D (6 bases). The V end was cut by 5 bases, the J end by 2 bases, with 17 bases between. The CDR3 is made up of 16 amino acids. Germline values: CDR1 MGHRA, CDR2 YSYEKL. In DNA form, the CDR3 reads TGCGCCAGCAGCACCCGCCCCCGGGAGACCACAGATACGCAGTATTTT. It codes for CASSTRPRETTDTQYF.

The V call is TRBV30, the J call TRBJ2-7; maybe TRBD1 (5 bases). The CDR3 runs to 12 residues. V was cut by 0 bases and J by 5 bases, with 8 bases left in between. Germline V gene sequence: CDR1 GTSNPN, CDR2 SVGIG (reference sequence). The CDR3 is CAWSVTRDEQYF. Written as DNA, the CDR3 is TGTGCCTGGAGTGTAACCAGGGACGAGCAGTACTTC.

This clone was counted between two and nine times. The chain combines TRBV6-5 with TRBJ1-1; D unclear. Germline V gives CDR1 MNHEY, CDR2 SVGAGI. V was pared by 6 bases and J by 4 bases, with 9 bases between. CDR3 size: 12 residues. CDR3 bases: TGTGCCAGCAGGGAGGGTATCACTGAAGCTTTCTTT. Translating gives CASREGITEAFF.

The chain links TRBV5-1 to TRBJ1-2; a weak D match, TRBD1 (5 bases). Between the trimmed V and J ends, which lost 0 bases and 2 bases, there was a span of 11 bases. This CDR3 spans 15 amino acids. CDR1 is SGHRS, CDR2 YFSETQ, per germline. CDR3 bases: TGCGCCAGCAGCTTGGCGGCGGGGGGGAACTATGGCTACACCTTC. This gives the protein CASSLAAGGNYGYTF.

The J gene is TRBJ1-2, the V gene TRBV4-3; tentative D call: TRBD1 (5 bases). Trimming took off 0 bases at V and 5 bases at J, with 13 bases between the two ends. Per the germline V gene, CDR1 is LGHNA and CDR2 is YSLEER. CDR3 size: 15 residues. The CDR3: CASSQDPAGNYGYTF. The CDR3 DNA sequence: TGCGCCAGCAGCCAAGATCCGGCAGGGAATTATGGCTACACCTTC.

The CDR3 DNA reads as TGTGCCAGCAGCCTAGCGGGGGCCTCTGGGGCCAACGTCCTGACTTTC. Amino acid sequence: CASSLAGASGANVLTF. V is TRBV27 and J is TRBJ2-6; 10 bases align to TRBD2. Germline V CDR1 and CDR2: MNHEY, SMNVEV (reference sequence). After removal of 6 bases from V and 0 bases from J, the junction contained 2 bases not matched to a gene. This CDR3 is built from 16 residues. Full variable domain (outside the CDR3, taken from reference TRBV27 and TRBJ2-6): EAQVTQNPRYLITVTGKKLTVTCSQNMNHEYMSWYRQDPGLGLRQIYYSMNVEVTDKGDVPEGYKVSRKEKRNFPLILESPSPNQTSLYFCASSLAGASGANVLTFGAGSRLTVL.

This clone came up once. The chain recombines TRBV27 with TRBJ2-7; 7 bases line up with TRBD2. Germline V gives CDR1 MNHEY, CDR2 SMNVEV (reference sequence). This CDR3 region has 17 residues. J was trimmed by 6 bases and V by 5 bases; bases with no gene match: 19. The CDR3 coding sequence is TGTGCCAGCAGTCAGCCGATTACATCGGACCCGGGAGGCGAGCAGTACTTC. It encodes CASSQPITSDPGGEQYF.

The chain has TRBV11-3 and TRBJ2-2; 7 bases are a match to TRBD1. The CDR3 is made up of 14 amino acids. Unmatched junction bases numbered 5, after V lost 5 bases and J lost 5 bases. Germline V lookup: CDR1 SGHNT, CDR2 YENEEA. The CDR3 is CASSRGQSTGELFF. DNA for the CDR3: TGTGCCAGCAGCCGGGGACAGTCGACCGGGGAGCTGTTTTTT.

The chain has TRBV6-4 and TRBJ1-1, with TRBD1 matching over 9 bases. CDR3 length: 15 amino acids. Germline assignment: CDR1 MRHNA and CDR2 SNTAGT. J gave up 5 bases and V 6 bases, and 10 bases lay outside the gene matches. CDR3 protein: CASSETGQGGTEAFF. CDR3 in DNA: TGTGCCAGCAGCGAAACGGGACAGGGAGGGACTGAAGCTTTCTTT.

The chain uses TRBV7-2 and TRBJ2-1, with TRBD2 matching over 9 bases. With V trimmed by 6 bases and J by 6 bases, 21 bases remained unmatched. The CDR3 extends over 19 amino acids. Germline V gene sequence: CDR1 SGHTA, CDR2 FQGNSA. CDR3 coding DNA: TGTGCCAGCAGTTCATCTCGGGGACTAGCATATTCCCGGATCAATGAGCAGTTCTTC. The encoded protein is CASSSSRGLAYSRINEQFF.

The V gene is TRBV19, the J gene TRBJ1-1; TRBD1 aligns across 10 bases. Germline CDR1 LNHDA, CDR2 SQIVND (reference sequence). The CDR3 is 18 residues long. J was trimmed by 4 bases and V by 9 bases; bases with no gene match: 20. This CDR3 reads CASMGLGTGALWSTEAFF. The CDR3 nucleotides read TGTGCCAGCATGGGATTGGGGACAGGGGCCTTATGGAGCACTGAAGCTTTCTTT.

This chain links TRBV6-2 or TRBV6-3 with TRBJ2-6; 7 bases agree with TRBD2. The germline CDR1 and CDR2 sequences are MNHEY and SVGEGT. V shed 4 bases and J 0 bases; nucleotides not matched to a gene: 3. The length of the CDR3 is 16 residues. In nucleotides, the CDR3 is TGTGCCAGCAGTTCTGGGAGGGGCTCTGGGGCCAACGTCCTGACTTTC. Its translation: CASSSGRGSGANVLTF.

This chain connects TRBV5-1 to TRBJ2-7, with D uncertain. Germline values: CDR1 SGHRS, CDR2 YFSETQ. The germline V and J ends were trimmed by 1 base and 2 bases, with 7 bases remaining between them. The CDR3 runs 13 residues. CDR3 protein: CASSLLQAYEQYF. The CDR3 coding sequence is TGCGCCAGCAGCTTGTTACAAGCCTACGAGCAGTACTTC.

This rearrangement joins TRBV2 to TRBJ1-1; D is unresolved. The CDR3 covers 12 residues. V lost 7 bases, J lost 11 bases, and 17 bases lay in between. CDR1 SNHLY and CDR2 FYNNEI come from the germline V gene. Written as DNA, the CDR3 is TGTGCCAGCAATCCACTTGGGCTCGAGGCTTTCTTT. It encodes CASNPLGLEAFF.

The V call is TRBV18, the J call TRBJ2-1, with 8 positions matching TRBD1. Trimming cost V 4 bases and J 0 bases; bases outside gene matches: 8. This CDR3 has 17 amino acids. Germline CDR1 KGHSH, CDR2 LQKENI. CDR3 nucleotides: TGTGCCAGCTCACGACGGACAGGGACAAACTCCTACAATGAGCAGTTCTTC. This codes for CASSRRTGTNSYNEQFF.

This chain connects TRBV6-6 to TRBJ1-1; D might be TRBD1 (6 bases). Trimming cost V 0 bases and J 5 bases, with 10 bases left between them. CDR1 and CDR2 (germline): MNHNY, SVGAGI (reference sequence). The CDR3 totals 14 residues. The CDR3 bases are TGTGCCAGCAGTTACTCGAGGGGGGGGACTGAAGCTTTCTTT. The encoded protein is CASSYSRGGTEAFF.

The V and J genes are TRBV7-9 and TRBJ2-3; 7 nucleotides match TRBD2. This CDR3 comprises 15 residues. From germline, CDR1 is SEHNR and CDR2 FQNEAQ (reference sequence). V was clipped by 3 bases and J by 1 base; unmatched bases: 4. CDR3 residues: CASSFGTSGTDTQYF. CDR3 nucleotides: TGTGCCAGCAGCTTCGGAACTAGCGGCACAGATACGCAGTATTTT.

This sequence joins TRBV30 and TRBJ1-4; TRBD1 agrees at 11 bases. Germline V gene data show CDR1 as GTSNPN and CDR2 as SVGIG (reference sequence). Unmatched junction bases numbered 2, after V lost 7 bases and J lost 7 bases. The CDR3 has 12 amino acids. The CDR3 loop reads CALGQGGEKLFF. The DNA of the CDR3 is TGTGCCTTGGGACAGGGGGGTGAAAAACTGTTTTTT.

CDR3 residues: CASSLRTSGIFTEQFF. Here the CDR3 DNA reads TGTGCCAGCAGTTTAAGGACTAGCGGGATATTTACCGAGCAGTTCTTC. This chain connects TRBV27 to TRBJ2-1, with 12 bases identical to TRBD2. Losses at the gene ends were 2 bases for V and 10 bases for J; bases not matched to a gene: 9. The CDR3 contains 16 residues. Germline assignment: CDR1 MNHEY and CDR2 SMNVEV (reference sequence).

The chain combines TRBV18 with TRBJ1-5; TRBD1 agrees at 10 bases. Unmatched junction bases numbered 5, after V lost 4 bases and J lost 8 bases. Germline V lookup: CDR1 KGHSH, CDR2 LQKENI. The CDR3 totals 14 residues. CDR3 nucleotides: TGTGCCAGCTCACGGACAGGGGGTCGGGAGCCCCAGCATTTT. Translation: CASSRTGGREPQHF.